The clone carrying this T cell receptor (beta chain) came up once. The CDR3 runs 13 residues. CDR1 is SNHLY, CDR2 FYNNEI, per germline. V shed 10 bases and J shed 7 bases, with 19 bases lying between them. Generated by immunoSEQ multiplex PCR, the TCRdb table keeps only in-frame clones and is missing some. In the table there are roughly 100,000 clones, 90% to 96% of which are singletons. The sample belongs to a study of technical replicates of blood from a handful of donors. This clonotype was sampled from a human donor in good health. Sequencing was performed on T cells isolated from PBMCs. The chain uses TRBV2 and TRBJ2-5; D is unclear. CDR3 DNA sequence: TGTGCCACCCTCGAGACACGTTCAAGGACCCAGTACTTC. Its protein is CATLETRSRTQYF.